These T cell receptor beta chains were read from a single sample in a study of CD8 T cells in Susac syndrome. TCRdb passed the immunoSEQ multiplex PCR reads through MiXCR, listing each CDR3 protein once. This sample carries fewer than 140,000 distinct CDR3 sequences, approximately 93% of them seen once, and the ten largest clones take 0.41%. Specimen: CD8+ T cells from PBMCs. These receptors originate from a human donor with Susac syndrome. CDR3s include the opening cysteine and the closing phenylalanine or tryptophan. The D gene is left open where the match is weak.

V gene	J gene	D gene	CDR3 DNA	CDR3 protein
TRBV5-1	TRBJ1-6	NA	TGCGCCAGCAGCTTGGTGGGGAGCCATAATTCACCCCTCCACTTT	CASSLVGSHNSPLHF
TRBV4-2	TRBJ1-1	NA	TGTGCCAGCAGCCAAGTGACGGGAGACGACACTGAAGCTTTCTTT	CASSQVTGDDTEAFF
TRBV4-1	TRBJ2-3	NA	TGCGCCAGCAGCCAAGAGCGTGAGTTGGTTTCGCAGTATTTT	CASSQERELVSQYF
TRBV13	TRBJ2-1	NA	TGTGCCAGCAGCTTTGGCGGGGGCGTGCACAATGAGCAGTTCTTC	CASSFGGGVHNEQFF
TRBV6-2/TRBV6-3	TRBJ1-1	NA	TGTGCCAGCAGTTTGTGGACGAACACTGAAGCTTTCTTT	CASSLWTNTEAFF
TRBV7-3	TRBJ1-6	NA	TGTGCCAGCAGCCCTGGAGGATGGAATTCACCCCTCCACTTT	CASSPGGWNSPLHF
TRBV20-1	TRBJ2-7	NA	TGCAGTGCTAGAGACCAGCGGAGCTCCTACGAGCAGTACTTC	CSARDQRSSYEQYF
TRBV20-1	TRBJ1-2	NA	TGCAGTGCCCGAAACTTGGAAGGCTATGGCTACACCTTC	CSARNLEGYGYTF
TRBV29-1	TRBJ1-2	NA	TGCAGCGTTTCGGACAGCCCTAACTATGGCTACACCTTC	CSVSDSPNYGYTF
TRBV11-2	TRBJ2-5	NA	TGTGCCAGCAGCGGACCCCTTTATACCCAGTACTTC	CASSGPLYTQYF
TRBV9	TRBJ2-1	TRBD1	TGTGCCAGCAGCGTAGCTTCGAGTTGGACAGGGTCAAATGAGCAGTTCTTC	CASSVASSWTGSNEQFF
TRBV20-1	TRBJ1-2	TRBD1	TGCAGTGCTAGGGATACAGGGGGGGGATTAAACTATGGCTACACCTTC	CSARDTGGGLNYGYTF
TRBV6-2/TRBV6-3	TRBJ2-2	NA	TGTGCCAGCAGTTACGGGTGGGAGCTGTTTTTT	CASSYGWELFF
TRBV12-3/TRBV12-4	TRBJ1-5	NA	TGTGCCAGCAGTCCACTTGATCAGCCCCAGCATTTT	CASSPLDQPQHF
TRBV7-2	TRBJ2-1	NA	TGTGCCAGCAGCCGTCACAGGGAAGAGCAGTTCTTC	CASSRHREEQFF
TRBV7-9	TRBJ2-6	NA	TGTGCCAGCAGCTTATGGGACTTCGACCCCAACTCTGGGGCCAACGTCCTGACTTTC	CASSLWDFDPNSGANVLTF
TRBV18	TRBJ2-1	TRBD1	TGTGCCAGCTCACTCCAGACAGGGCCCTACAATGAGCAGTTCTTC	CASSLQTGPYNEQFF